This record concerns one T cell receptor beta chain sequence. The antigen remains unidentified. Absent ophthalmopathy progression within 18 months defined stable Graves' hyperthyroidism. Amplification yielded TCR beta CDR3 regions, with RNA transcripts as the source. RT-PCR in the first round (using the HTBI primer set) targeted the TCR CDR3. TCRdb independently ran MiXCR on the multiplex PCR reads; one entry per CDR3 protein. Here the sample spans under 700,000 distinct CDR3 sequences, roughly 46% being singletons. The data derive from a study of T cells in Graves' hyperthyroidism and ophthalmopathy. Findings of the study overall: Prediction of ophthalmopathy progression came a median around 7.1 months pre-onset.

Per the germline V gene, CDR1 is SGHTA and CDR2 is FQGTGA. V lost 4 bases and J 4 bases, leaving 13 bases between the germline ends. This CDR3 is built from 14 residues. The clonotype originates from a woman aged 18 to 35 with Graves' hyperthyroidism. The sequenced sample consisted of peripheral blood or thyroid tissue (not recorded which). The chain recombines TRBV7-3 with TRBJ2-5; possible D gene TRBD2, 7 bases. Here the CDR3 DNA reads TGTGCCAGCAGCTCACGGGGGGCAGGAGAGACCCAGTACTTC. Its protein is CASSSRGAGETQYF. Complete variable domain (other parts from reference TRBV7-3 and TRBJ2-5): GAGVSQTPSNKVTEKGKYVELRCDPISGHTALYWYRQSLGQGPEFLIYFQGTGAADDSGLPNDRFFAVRPEGSVSTLKIQRTERGDSAVYLCASSSRGAGETQYFGPGTRLLVL.